The 4 T cell receptor beta chains reported below all come from one sample, sequenced in a study of cytomegalovirus exposure and HLA in healthy donors. TCRdb's copy holds only in-frame clones and misses some; the assay was immunoSEQ multiplex PCR. There are about 200,000 clones in the sample; about 82% occur only once, and about 1.6% lies in the top ten. What was sequenced was PBMCs. Every receptor here comes from a woman aged 18-29 years in good health and CMV-seronegative.

The rearrangement links TRBV11-2 to TRBJ1-1, with 11 bases that match TRBD1. The CDR3 loop spans 16 amino acids. The junction had 9 bases not matched to a gene; V was cut back by 4 bases and J by 5 bases. Looked up from germline, CDR1 is SGHAT and CDR2 is FQNNGV. This CDR3 reads CASSSRDRGIGTEAFF. In DNA form, the CDR3 reads TGTGCCAGCAGCTCCCGGGACAGGGGGATTGGAACTGAAGCTTTCTTT. Filled out from reference TRBV11-2 and TRBJ1-1, the complete variable domain reads EAGVAQSPRYKIIEKRQSVAFWCNPISGHATLYWYQQILGQGPKLLIQFQNNGVVDDSQLPKDRFSAERLKGVDSTLKIQPAKLEDSAVYLCASSSRDRGIGTEAFFGQGTRLTVV.

The chain has TRBV2 and TRBJ2-1; D may be TRBD2 (7 bases). The CDR3 spans 16 residues. V was cut by 3 bases and J by 8 bases, with 20 bases left in between. CDR1 is SNHLY, CDR2 FYNNEI, per germline. CDR3 nucleotides: TGTGCCAGCAGTGAGTTGCGCACCCCGGGGGGCCATGAGCAGTTCTTC. This translates into CASSELRTPGGHEQFF.

The CDR3 loop is CAISGRGGFTEAFF. As DNA, the CDR3 is TGTGCCATCAGTGGCCGGGGGGGGTTCACTGAAGCTTTCTTT. The chain joins TRBV10-3 to TRBJ1-1; a possible D gene is TRBD1 (5 bases). V was pared by 4 bases and J by 4 bases, with 13 bases between. Germline assignment: CDR1 ENHRY and CDR2 SYGVKD. The CDR3 length is 14 residues.

The rearrangement links TRBV5-1 to TRBJ2-3; D is uncertain. V lost 0 bases, J lost 4 bases, and 12 bases lay in between. The germline V gene has CDR1 SGHRS and CDR2 YFSETQ. CDR3 size: 15 residues. The CDR3 DNA follows: TGCGCCAGCAGCTTGGCAGTCCGCCCCGCAGATACGCAGTATTTT. Protein sequence: CASSLAVRPADTQYF.